The clone carrying this T cell receptor beta chain was seen only a few times. Germline loops: CDR1 SGHKS, CDR2 YYEKEE (reference sequence). CDR3 size: 13 residues. After removal of 3 bases from V and 7 bases from J, the junction contained 6 bases not matched to a gene. The data were obtained in a study of blood T cell repertoires in COVID-19. How the authors handled the data: Nucleated cell number was recorded as an estimate derived from reference gene primer amplification. Sequencing was performed with immunoSEQ multiplex PCR; in TCRdb, only in-frame clones are kept and a portion is missing. The DNA gave D and trimming, while V, J and clone size come from that table. The data hold over 250,000 clones, with under 90% observed a single time.

This sequence joins TRBV5-5 and TRBJ1-2; 7 positions agree with TRBD1. Specimen: peripheral blood. This TCR was recovered from a woman aged 45-59 years who had recovered from COVID-19. The DNA of the CDR3 is TGTGCCAGCAGCTCAGGGGGGCAGGCTGGCTACACCTTC. This encodes CASSSGGQAGYTF.